The clone carrying this TCR beta chain was detected ten times or more. The data stem from a study of blood T cell repertoires in COVID-19. The wider study: Recovered status applied to Cohort 3 donors who had two consecutive negative PCRs. It also applied to those with clearance or with symptom resolution. The United States, Italy and Spain provided the acute and convalescent COVID-19 samples. Sources were T cells, B-cell-depleted T cells, or PBMCs; the material itself was cDNA or gDNA.

The CDR3 sequence is 15 residues long. Trimming at V came to 1 base and at J to 4 bases, leaving 1 base not matched to a gene. The germline CDR1 and CDR2 sequences are SGHNT and YENEEA. Libraries were prepared by immunoSEQ multiplex PCR; TCRdb keeps only in-frame clonotypes and omits some of them. The table has roughly 190,000 clones, approximately 86% seen once. Participants reported their clinical history, and cohort assignment relied on those reports. The rearrangement uses TRBV11-3 and TRBJ2-2, with 9 nucleotides matching TRBD2. This clonotype was obtained from a woman aged 40 to 50 in a cohort exposed to, infected with or recovered from COVID-19 (not recorded which). The sequencing input was PBMCs or T cells enriched from blood (not recorded which). The CDR3 DNA follows: TGTGCCAGCAGCTTAGGGACTAGCGCCACCGGGGAGCTGTTTTTT. Protein sequence: CASSLGTSATGELFF.